This T cell receptor beta chain was documented in a study of blood T cells in healthy people across ages (dated by TCRdb to the mid-2010s). Notes on the research overall: In model experiments, roughly one uniquely barcoded TCR beta cDNA molecule per two T cells was captured by template switching. To track age-related changes in TCR beta repertoire diversity, the study relied on deep sequencing normalized with unique cDNA molecular identifiers. The donors were divided into four age groups: young (average 16 years), middle-aged (about 39), aged (around 59) and long-lived (roughly 88). To avoid experimental bias, donors of different ages were distributed randomly across sequencing lanes. The study analyzed two additional independent replicas of 1 million unique cDNA reads from the same blood draw for two donors, one aged 18 to 30 and one aged 80 or older. Broader findings and caveats from the paper: The CMV infection status of donors was not known, potentially confounding age-related changes in expanded clonotypes. The percentage of naive T cells measured by flow cytometry correlated strongly with observed TCR beta diversity. Since profiling was done on bulk unsorted PBMCs, naive and antigen-experienced compartments could not be conclusively compared. Total diversity estimates from one million sequenced T cells were considered lower bounds and underestimates. Compared with the aged group, more naive CD4+ T cells, fewer expanded clones and increased TCR diversity were shown by the long-lived group, suggesting age selection. Observed TCR beta diversity per million T cells fell roughly linearly with age, and a significant reduction was already apparent by age about 38.

Library preparation used 5' RACE. Data came from an Illumina HiSeq 2500. The second PCR ran for about 7 to 11 cycles and used a J-beta primer mix along with a sample-barcoded 5' primer. A unique molecular identifier was introduced onto each TCR beta cDNA molecule by a template-switch 5' adaptor carrying 12 random nucleotides. At least 2.5 million CDR3-containing paired-end reads were obtained from each sample. The Mint cDNA synthesis kit, primed by a TRBC-specific oligonucleotide, was used to synthesize first-strand cDNA from all RNA. Following uracil-DNA glycosylase treatment, a first 18-cycle PCR with universal primers M1SS and BC2_uni_R was performed on all cDNA. Turning to the authors' computational methods: For normalization, 1 million high-quality reads, each with a distinct molecular identifier, were randomly selected from each sample. Reads with shared molecular identifiers were discarded instead of being binned into consensus sequences. CDR3 identification, clonotype clustering and error correction used MiTCR with a Q25 quality threshold and the strictest error-elimination algorithm. A nonparametric unseen species model using Euler transformation provided a lower-bound estimate of total TCR beta diversity. TCRdb's own reprocessing of the public reads used fastp at Q25 and MiXCR and kept productive beta chains. Here each entry gathers all rows of one CDR3 protein and keeps the most common genes and DNA. These V and J calls are TCRdb output, not the study's own analysis. The sample table lists approximately 1,000,000 distinct CDR3 sequences, 30% to 40% of them with a count of one. Around 13% of the sample is taken by the ten largest.

The 39 donors, aged roughly 6 to 90 years, were systemically healthy Caucasian individuals from Russia. Each donor gave 8 to 10 milliliters of peripheral blood, drawn into EDTA-treated Vacutainer tubes. Ficoll-Paque density-gradient centrifugation was used to isolate PBMCs, with at least 7 million per sample. Total RNA was extracted from PBMCs with Trizol reagent, with at least 6 micrograms obtained per sample. The percentages of naive CD45RAhigh/CD27high T cells were determined by flow cytometry on a PBMC aliquot from every donor. Including cysteine and phenylalanine, the CDR3 has 14 amino acids. Here the CDR3 DNA is all that survives: 42 bases in frame from base 1. CDR1 and CDR2 are read off the germline V gene as MNHEY and SVGEGT. Trimming removed 6 bases from V and 2 bases from J, leaving 13 bases between the germline ends. This clonotype turned up a few times. Which antigen it targets is not known. Nothing much larger sits one base from this clone, and base qualities are not available.

This chain joins TRBV6-2 or TRBV6-3 to TRBJ2-5, with the D segment identity uncertain. The sample consisted of blood. The sequence was obtained from a man between 18 and 29 years old in good health. In nucleotide form, the sequence is TGTGCCAGCAGATGGGGTGCAAGGCAAGAGACCCAGTACTTC. This is translated as CASRWGARQETQYF.